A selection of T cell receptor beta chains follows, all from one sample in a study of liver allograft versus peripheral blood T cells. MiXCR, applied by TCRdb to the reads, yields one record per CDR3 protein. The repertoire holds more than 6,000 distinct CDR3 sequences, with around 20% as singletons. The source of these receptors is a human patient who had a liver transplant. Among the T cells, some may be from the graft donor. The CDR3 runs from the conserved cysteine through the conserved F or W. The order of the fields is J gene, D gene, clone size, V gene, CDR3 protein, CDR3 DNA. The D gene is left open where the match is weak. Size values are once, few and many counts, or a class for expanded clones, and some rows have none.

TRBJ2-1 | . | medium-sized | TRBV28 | CASGLQSSYNEQFF | TGTGCCAGCGGCCTTCAAAGCTCCTACAATGAGCAGTTCTTC
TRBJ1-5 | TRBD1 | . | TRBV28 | CASAAGGAGQPQHF | TGTGCCAGCGCAGCAGGGGGCGCGGGACAGCCCCAGCATTTT
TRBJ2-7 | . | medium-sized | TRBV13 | CASSSQKKGFGEQYF | TGTGCCAGCAGTTCGCAAAAAAAGGGTTTCGGGGAGCAGTACTTC
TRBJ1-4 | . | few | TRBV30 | CAWSRDIKLNEKLFF | TGTGCCTGGAGCAGGGACATCAAACTTAATGAAAAACTGTTTTTT
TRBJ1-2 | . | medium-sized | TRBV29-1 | CSVEVTRGANYGYTF | TGCAGCGTTGAAGTAACCAGGGGAGCTAACTATGGCTACACCTTC
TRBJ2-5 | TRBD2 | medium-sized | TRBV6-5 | CASRRTSGAQETQYF | TGTGCCAGCAGACGGACTAGCGGGGCCCAAGAGACCCAGTACTTC
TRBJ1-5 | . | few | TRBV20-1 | CSASRRGYNQPQHF | TGCAGTGCTTCTCGCCGGGGATATAATCAGCCCCAGCATTTT
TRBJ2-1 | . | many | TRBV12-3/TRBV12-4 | CASSPVAGGEQFF | TGTGCCAGCAGTCCAGTGGCCGGGGGTGAGCAGTTCTTC
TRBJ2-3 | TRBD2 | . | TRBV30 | CAWSGIAGGPGDTQYF | TGTGCCTGGAGTGGGATAGCGGGAGGGCCAGGAGATACGCAGTATTTT
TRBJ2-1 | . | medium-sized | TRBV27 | CASSLRRDEQFF | TGTGCCAGCAGTTTGCGGCGAGATGAGCAGTTCTTC
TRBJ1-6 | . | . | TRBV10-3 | CAISELGAGSYNSPLHF | TGTGCCATCAGTGAGTTGGGGGCCGGCTCCTATAATTCACCCCTCCACTTT
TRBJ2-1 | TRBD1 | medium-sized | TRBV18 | CASSPQTGAYNEQFF | TGTGCCAGCTCACCCCAGACAGGGGCCTACAATGAGCAGTTCTTC
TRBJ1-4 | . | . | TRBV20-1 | CSARDFTRGRDEKLFF | TGCAGTGCTAGAGATTTCACAAGGGGGAGGGATGAAAAACTGTTTTTT
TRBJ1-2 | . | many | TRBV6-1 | CASSKPDGIWGYTF | TGTGCCAGCAGTAAACCGGACGGGATTTGGGGCTACACCTTC
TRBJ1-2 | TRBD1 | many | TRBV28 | CASSTGDYGYTF | TGTGCCAGCAGTACAGGGGACTATGGCTACACCTTC
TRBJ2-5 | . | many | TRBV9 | CASSVGDGLAGGETQYF | TGTGCCAGCAGCGTAGGTGACGGGCTAGCTGGGGGAGAGACCCAGTACTTC
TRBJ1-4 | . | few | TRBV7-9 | CASSLYRDGNEKLFF | TGTGCCAGCAGCTTATACAGGGACGGTAATGAAAAACTGTTTTTT
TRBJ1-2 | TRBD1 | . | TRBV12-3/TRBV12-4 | CASSRGQAGYGYTF | TGTGCCAGCAGCCGTGGACAGGCAGGCTATGGCTACACCTTC
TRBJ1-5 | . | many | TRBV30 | CAWSSPGGAGQPQHF | TGTGCCTGGAGTTCCCCGGGGGGCGCAGGTCAGCCCCAGCATTTT
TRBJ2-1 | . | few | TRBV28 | CASETEYNEQFF | TGTGCCAGCGAAACGGAGTACAATGAGCAGTTCTTC
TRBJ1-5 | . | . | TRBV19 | CASSKEVSTPQHF | TGTGCCAGTAGTAAGGAGGTGTCGACGCCCCAGCATTTT
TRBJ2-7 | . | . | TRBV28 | CASSLSGGTHEQYF | TGTGCCAGCAGCTTATCCGGCGGGACCCACGAGCAGTACTTC
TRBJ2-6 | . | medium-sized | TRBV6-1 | CASSAQRPMSGANVLTF | TGTGCCAGCAGTGCCCAAAGGCCAATGTCTGGGGCCAACGTCCTGACTTTC
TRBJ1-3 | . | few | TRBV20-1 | CSGRSSGNTIYF | TGCAGTGGACGGAGCTCTGGAAACACCATATATTTT
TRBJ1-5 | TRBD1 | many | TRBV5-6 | CASSRFDREQPQHF | TGTGCCAGCAGCCGATTCGACAGGGAGCAGCCCCAGCATTTT
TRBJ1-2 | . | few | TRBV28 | CASSLGGEGRYGYTF | TGTGCCAGCAGTTTAGGGGGGGAGGGGAGATATGGCTACACCTTC
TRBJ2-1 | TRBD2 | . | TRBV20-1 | CSARDLRTSGRGQFF | TGCAGTGCTAGAGATCTAAGGACTAGCGGGAGGGGGCAGTTCTTC
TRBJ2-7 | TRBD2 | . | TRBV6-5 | CASSYSALAGGPGYEQYF | TGTGCCAGCAGTTACTCTGCGCTAGCGGGGGGGCCGGGCTACGAGCAGTACTTC
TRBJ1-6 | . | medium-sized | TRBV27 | CASSFGTAWAPLHF | TGTGCCAGCAGTTTCGGGACCGCGTGGGCGCCCCTCCACTTT
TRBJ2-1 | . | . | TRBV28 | CASRPSYNEQFF | TGTGCCAGCCGTCCCTCCTACAATGAGCAGTTCTTC
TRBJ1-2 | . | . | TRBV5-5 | CAGSSQGGRLQGVSGYTF | TGTGCCGGCAGCTCCCAGGGAGGGCGTCTTCAAGGGGTTTCGGGCTACACCTTC
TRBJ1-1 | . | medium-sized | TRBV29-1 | CSVDGGKLGITEAFF | TGCAGCGTTGATGGGGGGAAATTGGGGATAACTGAAGCTTTCTTT
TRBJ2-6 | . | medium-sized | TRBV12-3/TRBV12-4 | CASSSFGANVLTF | TGTGCCAGCAGTAGTTTTGGGGCCAACGTCCTGACTTTC
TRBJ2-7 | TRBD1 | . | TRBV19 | CASSLEQGTYEQYF | TGTGCCAGTAGCTTGGAACAGGGGACCTACGAGCAGTACTTC
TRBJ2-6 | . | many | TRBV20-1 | CSASVRGARSGANVLTF | TGCAGTGCCTCGGTTCGGGGGGCGCGATCCGGGGCCAACGTCCTGACTTTC
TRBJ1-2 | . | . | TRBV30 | CAWSTHQGSGYTF | TGTGCCTGGAGTACTCATCAGGGCTCTGGCTACACCTTC
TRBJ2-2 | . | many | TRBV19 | CASSTPPGLQTGELFF | TGTGCCAGTAGTACCCCCCCGGGACTCCAAACCGGGGAGCTGTTTTTT
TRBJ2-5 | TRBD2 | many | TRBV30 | CAWSVRGGYETQYF | TGTGCCTGGAGTGTACGGGGGGGGTACGAGACCCAGTACTTC
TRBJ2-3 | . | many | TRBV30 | CAWSVGGITDTQYF | TGTGCCTGGAGTGTAGGGGGAATTACAGATACGCAGTATTTT
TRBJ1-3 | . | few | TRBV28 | CASSSTWGVDGNTIYF | TGTGCCAGCAGTTCCACCTGGGGGGTTGATGGAAACACCATATATTTT
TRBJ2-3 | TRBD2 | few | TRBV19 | CASSSPGLAGVQYF | TGTGCCAGTAGTTCACCGGGACTAGCGGGGGTGCAGTATTTT